This TCR beta chain was identified during a study of cytomegalovirus exposure and HLA in healthy donors. The study, taken as a whole, reports: Among the most significant clusters, several appeared linked to common viral pathogens in a later analysis. The authors listed 150 to 200 TCR beta chains as cytomegalovirus-associated. Presence/absence analyses supposed approximately even sequencing depth among donors. Being productive about 90% or about 30% of the time was typical of most TCR beta V segments in an earlier analysis.

As regards this clone: As yet, its antigen is unknown.

PCR used 60 Vbeta primers and 13 Jbeta primers. Measured with immunoSEQ multiplex PCR; TCRdb has only the in-frame clones, and not every one. The top ten clones hold around 11% of a sample with approximately 150,000 clones, 75% of them seen once. The CDR3 is made up of 15 amino acids. V lost 2 bases, J lost 3 bases, and 6 bases stayed unmatched. The sample comprised PBMCs. The chain carries TRBV23-1 and TRBJ2-7; TRBD1 matches at 8 bases. TRBV23-1 is an open reading frame whose function is uncertain. This sequence was found in a man younger than 35 in good health and CMV-seropositive. The CDR3 protein is CASSQRYRGVYEQYF. CDR3 sequence (DNA): TGCGCCAGCAGTCAAAGGTACAGGGGGGTCTACGAGCAGTACTTC.